The next 24 T cell receptor beta chains were all read from a single sample in a study of T cells in Graves' hyperthyroidism and ophthalmopathy. Regions amplified from RNA transcripts were the TCR beta CDR3 regions. HTBI primers drove first-round RT-PCR of the TCR CDR3. MiXCR, applied by TCRdb to the multiplex PCR reads, yields one record per CDR3 protein. The repertoire holds approximately 870,000 distinct CDR3 sequences, with 35% to 45% as singletons. What was sequenced was blood. These receptors all stem from a man aged 18 to 29 with Graves' hyperthyroidism.

This chain links TRBV7-9 with TRBJ1-1, with 7 bases identical to TRBD1. The length of the CDR3 is 13 residues. Germline CDR1 reads SEHNR; CDR2 reads FQNEAQ (reference sequence). Losses at the gene ends were 4 bases for V and 7 bases for J; bases not matched to a gene: 6. In DNA form, the CDR3 reads TGTGCCAGCAGCTCAGGACAGGACCATGAAGCTTTCTTT. It yields the protein CASSSGQDHEAFF.

This clonotype was picked up a small number of times. The genes are TRBV7-9 and TRBJ2-5; maybe TRBD1 (6 bases). The CDR3 totals 16 residues. Trimming left V 5 bases short and J 4 bases short, with 20 bases between. CDR1 and CDR2 (germline): SEHNR, FQNEAQ (reference sequence). The CDR3 region is CASSRRAGGAIETQYF. CDR3 in DNA: TGTGCCAGCAGCCGTCGGGCTGGGGGCGCGATAGAGACCCAGTACTTC.

Only a few counts were recorded for this clonotype. The gene calls are TRBV12-3 or TRBV12-4 and TRBJ2-7; D uncertain. V lost 4 bases and J 4 bases, leaving 8 bases between the germline ends. CDR3 size: 12 residues. This CDR3 reads CASSYLGYEQYF. As DNA, the CDR3 is TGTGCCAGCAGTTATTTAGGGTACGAGCAGTACTTC.

The rearrangement uses TRBV29-1 and TRBJ2-7; a weak D match, TRBD1 (5 bases). V lost 4 bases and J 2 bases, leaving 12 bases between the germline ends. This CDR3 is 13 amino acids long. CDR1 SQVTM and CDR2 ANQGSEA come from the germline V gene. In nucleotides, the CDR3 is TGCAGCGTTGGGACACCGTCCCCCTACGAGCAGTACTTC. This codes for CSVGTPSPYEQYF.

The CDR3 here is CASLPPGRGGVQHF. The CDR3 nucleotides read TGTGCCAGCCTGCCCCCCGGGCGGGGGGGCGTCCAGCATTTT. The V call is TRBV2, the J call TRBJ1-5; D is perhaps TRBD1 (6 bases). In germline, CDR1 is SNHLY, CDR2 FYNNEI. With 8 bases removed from V and 12 bases from J, the gap between germline ends came to 23 bases. The CDR3 is 14 amino acids.

The V gene is TRBV6-5, the J gene TRBJ2-5; a weak D match, TRBD2 (5 bases). V was trimmed by 5 bases and J by 2 bases, leaving 12 bases between them. This CDR3 has 14 residues. Germline CDR1 is MNHEY and CDR2 is SVGAGI. The CDR3 sequence is CASSISRDQETQYF. For the CDR3, the DNA is TGTGCCAGCAGTATTTCCCGGGATCAAGAGACCCAGTACTTC.

This clonotype is a singleton in its sample. In nucleotides, the CDR3 is TGCAGCGCTGGGAGGACTAGCGGGTCCACCGGGGCGAACACTGAAGCTTTCTTT. Encoded protein: CSAGRTSGSTGANTEAFF. The J gene is TRBJ1-1, the V gene TRBV29-1, with TRBD1 as a possible D gene (5 bases). Looked up from germline, CDR1 is SQVTM and CDR2 is ANQGSEA. The CDR3 has 18 amino acids. V lost 7 bases, J lost 1 base, and 28 bases lay in between.

A few counts support this clonotype. The chain combines TRBV7-8 with TRBJ1-1, with D perhaps TRBD1 (5 bases). This CDR3 comprises 16 residues. The V gene lost 4 bases and the J gene lost 0 bases, with 15 bases spanning the gap. The V gene's germline CDR1 is SGHVS and CDR2 FQNEAQ. CDR3 sequence reads: CASSSVTVRMNTEAFF. CDR3 in DNA: TGTGCCAGCAGCTCAGTGACAGTACGCATGAACACTGAAGCTTTCTTT.

This clonotype has ten or more counts. A junction boundary mismatches the germline segment, possibly from a read error. The chain has TRBV5-1 and TRBJ2-7; maybe TRBD2 (6 bases). Germline CDR1 SGHRS, CDR2 YFSETQ. The CDR3 covers 12 residues. The CDR3 DNA reads TGTGCCAGCAGCTTAGAGGGAGGCGAGCAGTACTTC. As protein: CASSLEGGEQYF.

This clonotype occurred many times. V usage is TRBV6-5 and J usage is TRBJ1-2, with D possibly being TRBD1 (5 bases). There are 13 residues in the CDR3. Trimming removed 6 bases at V and 5 bases at J, with 13 bases between. CDR1 is MNHEY, CDR2 SVGAGI, per germline. The CDR3 protein is CASSTQGLYGYTF. The CDR3 bases are TGTGCCAGCAGCACTCAGGGCTTGTATGGCTACACCTTC.

The J gene is TRBJ2-2, the V gene TRBV9; no clear D gene. There are 12 residues in the CDR3. V dropped 7 bases and J dropped 3 bases, with 7 bases sitting between them. CDR1 is SGDLS and CDR2 is YYNGEE in the germline V gene. CDR3: CASPSDTGELFF. CDR3 nucleotides: TGTGCCAGCCCCTCAGACACCGGGGAGCTGTTTTTT. Together with reference TRBV9 and TRBJ2-2, the CDR3 gives the full variable domain: DSGVTQTPKHLITATGQRVTLRCSPRSGDLSVYWYQQSLDQGLQFLIQYYNGEERAKGNILERFSAQQFPDLHSELNLSSLELGDSALYFCASPSDTGELFFGEGSRLTVL.

Turning to this clonotype: Just one base apart from a much larger clone, this may be a read error. The rearrangement joins TRBV7-9 to TRBJ1-3, with no clear D. V shed 4 bases and J shed 0 bases, with 4 bases lying between them. Looked up from germline, CDR1 is SEHNR and CDR2 is FQNEAQ (reference sequence). The CDR3 has 13 residues. The CDR3 coding sequence is TGTGCCAGCAGCTGGATCTCTGGAAACACCATATATTTT. Translating it yields CASSWISGNTIYF.

The rearrangement uses TRBV10-3 and TRBJ1-5, with 11 nucleotides matching TRBD1. The CDR3 is made up of 15 amino acids. The germline V gene has CDR1 ENHRY and CDR2 SYGVKD. V was pared by 5 bases and J by 8 bases, with 8 bases of the junction left unmatched. CDR3 in amino acids: CAISQGTGGSEPQHF. In nucleotides, the CDR3 is TGTGCCATCAGTCAGGGGACAGGGGGATCTGAGCCCCAGCATTTT.

This clonotype was counted ten times or more. This chain connects TRBV19 to TRBJ1-2; TRBD1 matches 10 bases. V lost 10 bases, J lost 7 bases, and 12 bases stayed unmatched. The germline V gene has CDR1 LNHDA and CDR2 SQIVND (reference sequence). The CDR3 is 14 amino acids. The CDR3 DNA is TGTGCCACCGCGCCGGGACAGGGGTACCGTGGCTACACCTTC. This sequence encodes CATAPGQGYRGYTF. Full variable domain (remainder filled in from reference TRBV19 and TRBJ1-2): DGGITQSPKYLFRKEGQNVTLSCEQNLNHDAMYWYRQDPGQGLRLIYYSQIVNDFQKGDIAEGYSVSREKKESFPLTVTSAQKNPTAFYLCATAPGQGYRGYTFGSGTRLTVV.

This clonotype has just one count. The rearrangement uses TRBV29-1 and TRBJ1-1; the match to TRBD1 covers 9 bases. With 6 bases clipped from V and 10 bases from J, the junction kept 3 bases outside the gene matches. In germline, CDR1 is SQVTM, CDR2 ANQGSEA. The CDR3 consists of 10 residues. The CDR3 DNA is TGCAGCGTGGGACAGGGAGGAGCTTTCTTT. Translation: CSVGQGGAFF. Full variable domain (rest looked up from reference TRBV29-1 and TRBJ1-1): SAVISQKPSRDICQRGTSLTIQCQVDSQVTMMFWYRQQPGQSLTLIATANQGSEATYESGFVIDKFPISRPNLTFSTLTVSNMSPEDSSIYLCSVGQGGAFFGQGTRLTVV.

This clonotype was recorded at least ten times. The CDR3 spells CAISDAQLGQVTTGELFF. The CDR3 DNA is TGTGCCATCAGTGACGCGCAACTTGGACAGGTGACCACCGGGGAGCTGTTTTTT. The chain links TRBV10-3 to TRBJ2-2, with 7 bases that match TRBD1. V gave up 3 bases and J gave up 4 bases; unmatched junction bases: 14. Germline lookup yields CDR1 ENHRY and CDR2 SYGVKD. There are 18 residues in the CDR3.

Only a few counts were recorded for this clonotype. The chain joins TRBV11-2 to TRBJ2-5; no clear D. Trimming took off 6 bases at V and 1 base at J, with 12 bases between the two ends. Germline loops: CDR1 SGHAT, CDR2 FQNNGV. The CDR3 is made up of 14 amino acids. The CDR3 DNA follows: TGTGCCAGCAGACGCGGACCCGTCCAAGAGACCCAGTACTTC. Translating gives CASRRGPVQETQYF.

This clonotype was seen a few times. The chain combines TRBV7-8 with TRBJ1-4; D unresolved. In germline, CDR1 is SGHVS, CDR2 FQNEAQ. V lost 2 bases to trimming and J lost 7 bases, with 17 bases between them. CDR3 length: 16 amino acids. In nucleotides, the CDR3 is TGTGCCAGCAGCTTAAACTTCGGAATAAGCTCTGAAAAACTGTTTTTT. Its translation: CASSLNFGISSEKLFF. Looking up the rest from reference TRBV7-8 and TRBJ1-4 gives the full variable domain: GAGVSQSPRYKVAKRGQDVALRCDPISGHVSLFWYQQALGQGPEFLTYFQNEAQLDKSGLPSDRFFAERPEGSVSTLKIQRTQQEDSAVYLCASSLNFGISSEKLFFGSGTQLSVL.

The rearrangement joins TRBV12-3 or TRBV12-4 to TRBJ1-2, with a weak D call TRBD1 (6 bases). CDR3 length equals 13 residues. Trimming removed 6 bases at V and 7 bases at J, with 15 bases between. The CDR3 loop is CASSSLGGVGYTF. The CDR3 DNA is TGTGCCAGCAGCTCCCTAGGGGGTGTTGGCTACACCTTC.

This chain joins TRBV13 and TRBJ1-1; D may be TRBD1 (5 bases). Between the trimmed V and J ends, which lost 7 bases and 4 bases, there was a span of 22 bases. Germline loops: CDR1 PRHDT, CDR2 FYEKMQ (reference sequence). This CDR3 has 16 residues. The CDR3 region is CASITPSGASATEAFF. The CDR3 coding sequence is TGTGCCAGCATCACCCCATCCGGGGCCTCGGCCACTGAAGCTTTCTTT.

This clonotype was detected ten times or more. The chain has TRBV19 and TRBJ1-2; no firm D call. This CDR3 has 14 amino acids. V was clipped by 3 bases and J by 4 bases, with 12 bases between them. The germline gives CDR1 LNHDA, CDR2 SQIVND (reference sequence). As DNA, the CDR3 is TGTGCCAGTAGTATGGGTACCCTGACCTATGGCTACACCTTC. Translation gives CASSMGTLTYGYTF.

J is TRBJ2-2 and V is TRBV20-1; 13 nucleotides match TRBD2. Trimming at V came to 3 bases and at J to 6 bases, leaving 4 bases not matched to a gene. The CDR3 is 15 residues long. Germline loops: CDR1 DFQATT, CDR2 SNEGSKA (reference sequence). The CDR3 loop is CSASGLAGVPGELFF. DNA for the CDR3: TGCAGTGCTAGTGGACTAGCGGGAGTCCCCGGGGAGCTGTTTTTT.

V gene TRBV3-1 combines with J gene TRBJ2-7; unclear D gene. V gave up 0 bases and J gave up 3 bases, with 9 bases separating them. Germline V gene data show CDR1 as LGHDT and CDR2 as YNNKEL (reference sequence). The CDR3 consists of 14 residues. CDR3 nucleotides: TGTGCCAGCAGCCAAGATTTGACGGACTACGAGCAGTACTTC. This gives the protein CASSQDLTDYEQYF.

Turning to this clonotype: A much larger clone sits a single nucleotide away, making a read error possible. The V gene is TRBV7-3, the J gene TRBJ1-1; D not resolved. The germline V and J ends were trimmed by 5 bases and 2 bases, with 12 bases remaining between them. The CDR3 sequence is 14 residues long. Germline values: CDR1 SGHTA, CDR2 FQGTGA. The CDR3 is CASSEPPGNTEAFF. The CDR3 DNA sequence: TGTGCCAGCAGCGAACCCCCGGGCAACACTGAAGCTTTCTTT.